Presented here are 23 T cell receptor beta chains from one specimen sequenced in a study of control samples from healthy donors and cancer patients (dated by TCRdb to 2018 to 2020). Library preparation was by the immunoSEQ multiplex PCR assay. Held by TCRdb, this immuneACCESS table contains in-frame sequences only and omits some clones. Under half of the omission traces to an unresolved V gene where checked; the cause of the rest is unknown. The sample table holds some 120,000 clones, of which 80% to 95% were seen once. 0.58% of the sample goes to the ten largest clones. The sample consisted of PBMCs. The source of these receptors is an elderly man with head and neck cancer.

This clone was picked up one time. This rearrangement joins TRBV27 to TRBJ1-2, with 11 nucleotides matching TRBD1. The trim removed 6 bases at V and 7 bases at J, leaving 13 bases unmatched. The CDR3 covers 16 residues. Looked up from germline, CDR1 is MNHEY and CDR2 is SMNVEV (reference sequence). The CDR3 sequence: CASRPTGTGGFSGYTF. The CDR3, as DNA: TGTGCCAGCAGGCCGACCGGGACAGGGGGTTTTAGTGGCTACACCTTC.

The chain employs TRBV27 and TRBJ2-1; 9 bases agree with TRBD2. With 8 bases clipped from V and 6 bases from J, the junction kept 8 bases outside the gene matches. CDR3 length: 14 residues. CDR1 is MNHEY and CDR2 is SMNVEV in the germline V gene (reference sequence). Here the CDR3 DNA reads TGTGCCAGCCGCCCTAGCGGGGCGATCAATGAGCAGTTCTTC. Protein: CASRPSGAINEQFF.

The rearrangement joins TRBV19 to TRBJ1-5; no definite D call. This CDR3 comprises 14 residues. In germline, CDR1 is LNHDA, CDR2 SQIVND (reference sequence). V was clipped by 4 bases and J by 2 bases, with 9 bases between them. The CDR3 loop is CASSRGNGNQPQHF. Written as DNA, the CDR3 is TGTGCCAGTAGTAGGGGAAACGGCAATCAGCCCCAGCATTTT.

On this clone itself: The germline gene is not matched at one end of the junction; a read error may be the cause. The chain couples TRBV6-5 to TRBJ1-5; D is possibly TRBD1 (6 bases). The germline CDR1 and CDR2 sequences are MNHEY and SVGAGI. The CDR3 contains 14 residues. The DNA for the CDR3 is TGTGCCAGCAATTACTCGAGGGGGGATCAGCCCCAGCATTTT. This gives the protein CASNYSRGDQPQHF.

V is TRBV23-1 and J is TRBJ2-7, with D perhaps matching TRBD1 or TRBD2 (5 bases each). TRBV23-1 falls under the ORF class, with uncertain function. V was trimmed by 10 bases and J by 4 bases, leaving 23 bases between them. The CDR3 is 15 amino acids. This chain's CDR3 is CATKTSGTAIYEQYF. The CDR3 DNA is TGCGCCACCAAGACGTCGGGGACGGCAATTTACGAGCAGTACTTC.

The chain couples TRBV6-5 to TRBJ2-1; D may be TRBD2 (6 bases). Germline V gene data show CDR1 as MNHEY and CDR2 as SVGAGI. V was clipped by 6 bases and J by 6 bases, with 6 bases between them. The CDR3 has 11 amino acids. CDR3 loop: CASREGNEQFF. In DNA form, the CDR3 reads TGTGCCAGCAGGGAGGGCAATGAGCAGTTCTTC.

This clone was seen a few times. This chain uses TRBV7-8 with TRBJ1-5; possibly TRBD1 for D (5 bases). Germline lookup yields CDR1 SGHVS and CDR2 FQNEAQ. With 2 bases removed from V and 3 bases from J, the gap between germline ends came to 17 bases. This CDR3 is built from 17 residues. DNA of the CDR3: TGTGCCAGCAGCTTAATAGGATTAGGACACGACAATCAGCCCCAGCATTTT. Amino acids: CASSLIGLGHDNQPQHF. Supplemented by reference TRBV7-8 and TRBJ1-5, the full variable domain reads GAGVSQSPRYKVAKRGQDVALRCDPISGHVSLFWYQQALGQGPEFLTYFQNEAQLDKSGLPSDRFFAERPEGSVSTLKIQRTQQEDSAVYLCASSLIGLGHDNQPQHFGDGTRLSIL.

V usage is TRBV6-6 and J usage is TRBJ1-5; no firm D call. Deletions cut 6 bases from V and 2 bases from J, with 14 bases between. The CDR3 runs to 15 residues. Germline-derived CDR1 and CDR2 are MNHNY and SVGAGI (reference sequence). CDR3 DNA: TGTGCCAGCAGCCGGGGAGGAATGGGCAATCAGCCCCAGCATTTT. This encodes CASSRGGMGNQPQHF.

This rearrangement joins TRBV7-2 to TRBJ2-4, with 9 bases fitting TRBD1. CDR1 SGHTA and CDR2 FQGNSA come from the germline V gene. V gave up 8 bases and J gave up 9 bases; unmatched junction bases: 8. The CDR3 spans 13 residues. In nucleotides, the CDR3 is TGTGCCAGCCAAGAACAGGGGGCCGGCATTCAGTACTTC. Residues: CASQEQGAGIQYF.

The chain employs TRBV7-9 and TRBJ1-1; TRBD1 matches at 7 bases. Germline lookup yields CDR1 SEHNR and CDR2 FQNEAQ (reference sequence). The J segment lost 5 bases and the V segment lost 7 bases, leaving 7 bases of the junction unmatched. The CDR3 is made up of 13 amino acids. The CDR3 protein is CASKQGQRTEAFF. DNA for the CDR3: TGTGCCAGCAAACAGGGGCAGAGGACTGAAGCTTTCTTT.

The CDR3: CAWSPGTGMLSYQPQHF. The DNA of the CDR3 is TGTGCCTGGTCACCCGGGACAGGGATGTTGTCCTATCAGCCCCAGCATTTT. The J gene is TRBJ1-5, the V gene TRBV30, with 9 nucleotides matching TRBD1. Germline V gene data show CDR1 as GTSNPN and CDR2 as SVGIG (reference sequence). This CDR3 is built from 17 residues. V shed 5 bases and J 5 bases; nucleotides not matched to a gene: 16.

This chain joins TRBV18 and TRBJ1-2, with a possible D match to TRBD1 (6 bases). V was cut by 3 bases and J by 6 bases, with 17 bases left in between. The CDR3 runs 15 residues. From germline, CDR1 is KGHSH and CDR2 LQKENI. CDR3 in amino acids: CASSPQQGGYDGYTF. The CDR3 region has the DNA TGTGCCAGCTCACCGCAACAGGGAGGTTATGATGGCTACACCTTC.

The chain joins TRBV3-1 (or the pseudogene TRBV3-2) to TRBJ1-2; D gene uncertain. The CDR3 is 13 amino acids. Germline-derived CDR1 and CDR2 are LGHDT and YNNKEL (reference sequence). V lost 5 bases to trimming and J lost 8 bases, with 15 bases between them. CDR3 amino acids: CASSAQDLQGYTF. In nucleotides, the CDR3 is TGTGCCAGCAGCGCTCAGGATCTTCAGGGCTACACCTTC.

The rearrangement uses TRBV9 and TRBJ1-6; a possible D gene is TRBD1 (6 bases). CDR3 length: 13 amino acids. In germline, CDR1 is SGDLS, CDR2 YYNGEE. Trimming left V 4 bases short and J 7 bases short, with 9 bases between. The CDR3 sequence is CASSRTANSPLHF. The CDR3 DNA reads as TGTGCCAGCAGCAGGACAGCGAATTCACCCCTCCACTTT.

The V gene is TRBV11-2, the J gene TRBJ1-2, with no clear D. Trimming took off 5 bases at V and 0 bases at J, with 16 bases between the two ends. This CDR3 has 16 residues. Germline V CDR1 and CDR2: SGHAT, FQNNGV. The CDR3 is CASSPLGRRANYGYTF. For the CDR3, the DNA is TGTGCCAGCAGCCCCTTGGGCAGGAGAGCTAACTATGGCTACACCTTC.

This sequence joins TRBV7-8 and TRBJ2-7, with 11 positions matching TRBD1. The J segment lost 4 bases and the V segment lost 1 base, leaving 3 bases of the junction unmatched. Germline CDR1 SGHVS, CDR2 FQNEAQ. The CDR3 sequence is 15 residues long. Here the CDR3 DNA reads TGTGCCAGCAGCTTAGGCCGGGACAGGGGGTACGAGCAGTACTTC. Amino acid sequence: CASSLGRDRGYEQYF.

The count of this clone is one. V usage is TRBV4-3 and J usage is TRBJ2-3, with D maybe TRBD1 (8 bases). V was clipped by 0 bases and J by 5 bases, with 18 bases between them. There are 17 residues in the CDR3. Germline assignment: CDR1 LGHNA and CDR2 YSLEER. In DNA, the CDR3 is TGCGCCAGCAGCCAAGAAGGACAGGGAGGGGTAGGAGATACGCAGTATTTT. Its translation is CASSQEGQGGVGDTQYF.

The chain uses TRBV6-2 or TRBV6-3 and TRBJ2-1, with a possible D match to TRBD2 (5 bases). The CDR3 is 14 residues long. Germline V CDR1 and CDR2: MNHEY, SVGEGT. V was trimmed by 2 bases and J by 7 bases, leaving 12 bases between them. This chain's CDR3 is CASSYSRGWNEQFF. CDR3 bases: TGTGCCAGCAGTTACAGCCGGGGTTGGAATGAGCAGTTCTTC.

The chain has TRBV19 and TRBJ2-1, with D possibly TRBD2 on 5 matching bases. This CDR3 is 14 amino acids long. From germline, CDR1 is LNHDA and CDR2 SQIVND (reference sequence). With 6 bases removed from V and 0 bases from J, the gap between germline ends came to 9 bases. CDR3 loop: CASSPDSSYNEQFF. CDR3 nucleotide sequence: TGTGCCAGTAGCCCGGACTCCTCCTACAATGAGCAGTTCTTC.

The chain couples TRBV5-5 to TRBJ2-5, with D uncertain. V lost 2 bases to trimming and J lost 3 bases, with 8 bases between them. CDR3 size: 13 residues. Germline loops: CDR1 SGHKS, CDR2 YYEKEE (reference sequence). The CDR3, as DNA: TGTGCCAGCAGCTTCGGCTATAAAGAGACCCAGTACTTC. Its protein is CASSFGYKETQYF.

The rearrangement joins TRBV18 to TRBJ1-5, with a weak D call TRBD1 (5 bases). Germline lookup yields CDR1 KGHSH and CDR2 LQKENI. The CDR3 length is 15 residues. Trimming left V 2 bases short and J 7 bases short, with 15 bases between. As DNA, the CDR3 is TGTGCCAGCTCACCAAAATCAGGGTTGGGGCAGCCCCAGCATTTT. Amino acids: CASSPKSGLGQPQHF.

The genes are TRBV5-1 and TRBJ2-5; 7 nucleotides agree with TRBD1. Germline CDR1 and CDR2: SGHRS and YFSETQ. CDR3 length: 15 residues. Trimming cost V 3 bases and J 2 bases; bases outside gene matches: 7. CDR3 amino acids: CASSYTGTAQETQYF. The CDR3 DNA reads as TGCGCCAGCAGCTACACCGGGACAGCACAAGAGACCCAGTACTTC.

This clone was detected once. The chain has TRBV7-6 and TRBJ2-7, with D possibly TRBD2 on 5 matching bases. V was cut by 6 bases and J by 1 base, with 16 bases left in between. This CDR3 has 15 residues. Germline assignment: CDR1 SGHVS and CDR2 FNYEAQ. The CDR3 DNA follows: TGTGCCAGCAGGGCAGGTGACGGGGAGTCCTACGAGCAGTACTTC. Translating gives CASRAGDGESYEQYF.